This T cell receptor beta chain originates from a study of regulatory T cells in long-lasting Graves disease. Study-level points and caveats: Because few samples were included, accuracy may have been lower.

As to this clonotype: What it binds is not known. This may be a read error: a much more frequent sequence differs by one nucleotide.

Relying on iRepertoire HTBI primers and Arm-PCR of CDR3 regions, the team built TCR beta libraries. Each CDR3 protein gets one entry after TCRdb re-called the multiplex PCR reads with MiXCR. The table has some 240,000 distinct CDR3 sequences, 15% to 20% seen once; the top ten hold 12%. Time point specified: newly diagnosed GD, antithyroid drugs for less than 3 months. RNA from PBMCs was the source of the TCR library. This sample was shared with a second study, whose subject was T cells in Graves' hyperthyroidism and ophthalmopathy. That study adds: Absence of ophthalmopathy progression within 18 months defined stable Graves' hyperthyroidism.

This clonotype was obtained from a woman aged 30 to 39 with Graves disease. The source was peripheral blood mononuclear cells (PBMCs), collected at new diagnosis, from a patient treated with antithyroid drugs.

The DNA for the CDR3 is TGCGCCAGCAGCTTTTCCAGGGTGCCCTACAATGAGCAGTTCTTC. Its translation is CASSFSRVPYNEQFF. The rearrangement uses TRBV5-1 and TRBJ2-1; D is perhaps TRBD1 (5 bases). The CDR3 contains 15 residues. V lost 2 bases, J lost 2 bases, and 11 bases lay in between. Germline lookup yields CDR1 SGHRS and CDR2 YFSETQ.